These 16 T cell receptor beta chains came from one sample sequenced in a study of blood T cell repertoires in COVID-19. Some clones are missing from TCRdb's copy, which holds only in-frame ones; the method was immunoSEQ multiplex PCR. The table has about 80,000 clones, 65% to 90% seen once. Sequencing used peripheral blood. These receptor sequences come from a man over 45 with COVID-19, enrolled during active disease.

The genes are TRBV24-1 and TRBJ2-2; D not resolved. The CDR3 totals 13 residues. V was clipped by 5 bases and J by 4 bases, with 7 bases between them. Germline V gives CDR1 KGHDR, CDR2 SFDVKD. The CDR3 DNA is TGTGCCACCAGTGCAAGCGTCACCGGGGAGCTGTTTTTT. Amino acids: CATSASVTGELFF.

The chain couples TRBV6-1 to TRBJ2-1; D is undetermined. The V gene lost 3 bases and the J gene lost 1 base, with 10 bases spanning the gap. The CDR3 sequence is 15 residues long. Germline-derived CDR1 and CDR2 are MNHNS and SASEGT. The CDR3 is CASSEASGSYNEQFF. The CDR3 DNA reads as TGTGCCAGCAGTGAGGCTAGTGGTTCCTACAATGAGCAGTTCTTC.

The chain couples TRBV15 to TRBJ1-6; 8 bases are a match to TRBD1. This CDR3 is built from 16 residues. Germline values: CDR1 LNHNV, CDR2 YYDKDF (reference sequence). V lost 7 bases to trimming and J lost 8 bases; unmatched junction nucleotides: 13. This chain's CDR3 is CATNTRGTGLDSPLHF. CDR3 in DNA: TGTGCCACCAATACTCGGGGGACAGGACTCGATTCACCCCTCCACTTT.

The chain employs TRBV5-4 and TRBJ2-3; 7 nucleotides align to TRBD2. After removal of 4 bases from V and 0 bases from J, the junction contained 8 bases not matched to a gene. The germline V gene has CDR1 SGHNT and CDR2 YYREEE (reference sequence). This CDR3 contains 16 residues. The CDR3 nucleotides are TGTGCCAGCAGCCCCGCGGGGCGGGGGAGCACAGATACGCAGTATTTT. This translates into CASSPAGRGSTDTQYF.

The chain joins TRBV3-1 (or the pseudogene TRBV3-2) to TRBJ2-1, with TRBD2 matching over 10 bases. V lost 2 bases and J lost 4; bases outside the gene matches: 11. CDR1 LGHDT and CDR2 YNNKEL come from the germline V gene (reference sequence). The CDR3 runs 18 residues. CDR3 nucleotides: TGTGCCAGCAGCCAATGGGGACGAGCGGGAGGGGGGTACAATGAGCAGTTCTTC. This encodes CASSQWGRAGGGYNEQFF.

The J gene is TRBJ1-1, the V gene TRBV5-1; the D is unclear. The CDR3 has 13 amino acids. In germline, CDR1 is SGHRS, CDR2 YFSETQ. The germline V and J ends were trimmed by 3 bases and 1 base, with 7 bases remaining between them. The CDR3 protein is CASSSHWNTEAFF. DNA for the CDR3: TGCGCCAGCAGCTCCCATTGGAACACTGAAGCTTTCTTT.

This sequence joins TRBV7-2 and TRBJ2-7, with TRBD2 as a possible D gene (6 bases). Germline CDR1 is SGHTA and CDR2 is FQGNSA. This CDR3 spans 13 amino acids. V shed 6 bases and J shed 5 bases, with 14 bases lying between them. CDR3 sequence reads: CASSPGGIHEQYF. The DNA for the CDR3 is TGTGCCAGCAGTCCTGGCGGGATCCACGAGCAGTACTTC. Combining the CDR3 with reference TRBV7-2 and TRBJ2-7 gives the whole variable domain GAGVSQSPSNKVTEKGKDVELRCDPISGHTALYWYRQSLGQGLEFLIYFQGNSAPDKSGLPSDRFSAERTGGSVSTLTIQRTQQEDSAVYLCASSPGGIHEQYFGPGTRLTVT.

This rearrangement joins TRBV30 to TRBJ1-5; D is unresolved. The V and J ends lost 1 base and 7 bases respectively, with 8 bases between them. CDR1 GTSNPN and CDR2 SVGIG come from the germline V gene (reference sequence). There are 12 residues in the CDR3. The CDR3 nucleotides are TGTGCCTGGAGTGGTTCCAGGCAGCCCCAGCATTTT. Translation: CAWSGSRQPQHF.

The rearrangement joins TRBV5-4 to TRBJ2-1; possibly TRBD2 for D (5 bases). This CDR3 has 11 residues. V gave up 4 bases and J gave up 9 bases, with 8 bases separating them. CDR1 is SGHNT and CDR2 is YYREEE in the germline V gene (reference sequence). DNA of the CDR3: TGTGCCAGCAGCACCGGGGTTGAGCAGTTCTTC. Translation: CASSTGVEQFF.

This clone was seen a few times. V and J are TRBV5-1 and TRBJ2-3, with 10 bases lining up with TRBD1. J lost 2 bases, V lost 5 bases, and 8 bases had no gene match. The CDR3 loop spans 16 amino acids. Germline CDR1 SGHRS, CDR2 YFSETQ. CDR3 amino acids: CASSPPGTGATDTQYF. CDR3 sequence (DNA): TGCGCCAGCAGTCCTCCCGGGACAGGGGCCACAGATACGCAGTATTTT.

The CDR3 reads CASSWDRALAEQYF. The CDR3 DNA follows: TGTGCCAGCAGCTGGGACAGGGCCCTTGCCGAGCAGTACTTC. The chain has TRBV7-9 and TRBJ2-7; the match to TRBD1 covers 9 bases. Germline V gene data show CDR1 as SEHNR and CDR2 as FQNEAQ (reference sequence). Losses at the gene ends were 4 bases for V and 6 bases for J; bases not matched to a gene: 7. This CDR3 is 14 amino acids long.

The CDR3 DNA sequence: TGTGCCAGCTCTCAGGGGCGGGACATTCAGTACTTC. It translates to CASSQGRDIQYF. The gene calls are TRBV6-5 and TRBJ2-4; D may be TRBD1 (6 bases). There are 12 residues in the CDR3. Trimming cost V 8 bases and J 8 bases, with 13 bases left between them. Germline assignment: CDR1 MNHEY and CDR2 SVGAGI.

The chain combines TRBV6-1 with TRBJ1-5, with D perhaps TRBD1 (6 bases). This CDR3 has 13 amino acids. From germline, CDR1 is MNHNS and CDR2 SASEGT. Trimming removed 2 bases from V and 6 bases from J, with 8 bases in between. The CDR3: CASSETGIQPQHF. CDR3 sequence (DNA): TGTGCCAGCAGTGAAACAGGGATTCAGCCCCAGCATTTT.

DNA for the CDR3: TGTGCCAGCTCACCAAATTATGACAGATTATCTGAAGCTTTCTTT. Its translation: CASSPNYDRLSEAFF. The chain couples TRBV18 to TRBJ1-1, with D maybe TRBD1 (5 bases). The CDR3 extends over 15 amino acids. Germline V gene lookup returns CDR1 KGHSH and CDR2 LQKENI. Trimming pared 2 bases from V and 6 bases from J, leaving 16 bases between.

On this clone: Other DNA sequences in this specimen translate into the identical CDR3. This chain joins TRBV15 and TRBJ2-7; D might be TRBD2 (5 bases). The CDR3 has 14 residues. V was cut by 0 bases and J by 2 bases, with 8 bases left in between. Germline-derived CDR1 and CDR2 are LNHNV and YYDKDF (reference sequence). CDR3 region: CATSRDRGAYEQYF. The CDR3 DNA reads TGTGCCACCAGCAGAGACCGGGGAGCCTACGAGCAGTACTTC.

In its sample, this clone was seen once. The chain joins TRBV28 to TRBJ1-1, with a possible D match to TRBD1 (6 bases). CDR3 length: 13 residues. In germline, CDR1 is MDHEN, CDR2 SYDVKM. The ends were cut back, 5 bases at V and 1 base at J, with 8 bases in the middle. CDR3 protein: CASSETGNTEAFF. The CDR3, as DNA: TGTGCCAGCAGTGAGACAGGGAACACTGAAGCTTTCTTT.